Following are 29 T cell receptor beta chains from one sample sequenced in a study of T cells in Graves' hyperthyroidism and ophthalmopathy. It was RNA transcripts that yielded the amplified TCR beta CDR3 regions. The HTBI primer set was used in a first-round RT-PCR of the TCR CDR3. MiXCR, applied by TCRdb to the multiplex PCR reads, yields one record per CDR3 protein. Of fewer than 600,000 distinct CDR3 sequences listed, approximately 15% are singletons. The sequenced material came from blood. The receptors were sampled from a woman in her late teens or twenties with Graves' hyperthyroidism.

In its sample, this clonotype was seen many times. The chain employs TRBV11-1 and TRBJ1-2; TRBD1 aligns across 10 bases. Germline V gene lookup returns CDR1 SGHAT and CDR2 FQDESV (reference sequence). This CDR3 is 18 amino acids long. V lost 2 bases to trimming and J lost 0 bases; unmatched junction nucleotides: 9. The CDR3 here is CASSLTSGTGASNYGYTF. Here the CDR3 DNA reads TGTGCCAGCAGCTTAACATCCGGGACAGGGGCCTCTAACTATGGCTACACCTTC.

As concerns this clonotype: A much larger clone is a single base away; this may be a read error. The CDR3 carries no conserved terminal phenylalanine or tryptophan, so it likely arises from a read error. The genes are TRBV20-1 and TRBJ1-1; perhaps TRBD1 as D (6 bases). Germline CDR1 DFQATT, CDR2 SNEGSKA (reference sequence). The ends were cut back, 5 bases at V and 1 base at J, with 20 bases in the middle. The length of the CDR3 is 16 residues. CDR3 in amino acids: CSASRRGREGNTEAFL. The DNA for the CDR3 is TGCAGTGCTTCCAGACGGGGGCGCGAGGGGAACACTGAAGCTTTCCTT.

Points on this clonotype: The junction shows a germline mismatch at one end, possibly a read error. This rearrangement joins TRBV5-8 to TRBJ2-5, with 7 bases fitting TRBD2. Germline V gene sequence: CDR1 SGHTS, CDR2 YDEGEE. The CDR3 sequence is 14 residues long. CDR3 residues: CASGPRGRQGTQYF. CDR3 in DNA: TGTGCCAGCGGCCCGCGGGGGAGGCAAGGGACCCAGTACTTC.

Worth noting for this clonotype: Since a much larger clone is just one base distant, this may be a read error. The DNA of the CDR3 is TGTGCCAGCATATCACAGGATTATGGCTACAGCTTC. Translating it yields CASISQDYGYSF. The chain employs TRBV27 and TRBJ1-2; D might be TRBD1 (5 bases). The CDR3 is made up of 12 amino acids. CDR1 is MNHEY, CDR2 SMNVEV, per germline (reference sequence).

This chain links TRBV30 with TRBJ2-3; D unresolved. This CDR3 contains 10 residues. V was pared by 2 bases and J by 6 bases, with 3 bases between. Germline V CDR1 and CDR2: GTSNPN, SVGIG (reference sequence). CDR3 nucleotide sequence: TGTGCCTGGAGTCAGGATACGCAGTATTTT. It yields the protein CAWSQDTQYF.

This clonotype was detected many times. The CDR3 nucleotides read TGTGCCAGCAGTGAAACTTCGGGGACGGTCTCTAACTATGGCTACACCTTC. It codes for CASSETSGTVSNYGYTF. This chain uses TRBV2 with TRBJ1-2; TRBD1 might be the D (5 bases). Germline values: CDR1 SNHLY, CDR2 FYNNEI. This CDR3 is built from 17 residues. V was shortened by 2 bases and J by 0 bases, with 16 bases between the two germline ends.

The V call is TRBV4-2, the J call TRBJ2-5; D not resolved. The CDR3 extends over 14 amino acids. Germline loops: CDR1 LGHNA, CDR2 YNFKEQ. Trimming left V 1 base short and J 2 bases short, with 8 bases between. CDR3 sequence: CASSQVGRQETQYF. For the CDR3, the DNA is TGTGCCAGCAGCCAAGTAGGTCGGCAAGAGACCCAGTACTTC.

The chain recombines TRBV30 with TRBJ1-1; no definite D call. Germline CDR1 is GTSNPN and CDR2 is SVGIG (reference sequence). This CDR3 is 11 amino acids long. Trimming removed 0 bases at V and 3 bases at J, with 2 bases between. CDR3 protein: CAWSVHTEAFF. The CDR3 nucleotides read TGTGCCTGGAGTGTACACACTGAAGCTTTCTTT.

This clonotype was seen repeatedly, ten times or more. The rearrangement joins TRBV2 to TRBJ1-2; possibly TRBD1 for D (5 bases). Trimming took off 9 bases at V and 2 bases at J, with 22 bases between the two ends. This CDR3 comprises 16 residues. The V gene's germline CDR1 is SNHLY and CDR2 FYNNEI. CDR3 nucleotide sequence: TGTGCCAGGGACGGGACGGGCCAGAACGCAAACTATGGCTACACCTTC. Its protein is CARDGTGQNANYGYTF.

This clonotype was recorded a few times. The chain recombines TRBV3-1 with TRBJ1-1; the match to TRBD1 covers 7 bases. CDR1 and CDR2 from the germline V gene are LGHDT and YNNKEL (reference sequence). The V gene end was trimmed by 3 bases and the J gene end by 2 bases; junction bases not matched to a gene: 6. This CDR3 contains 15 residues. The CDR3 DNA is TGTGCCAGCAGCCAGGTGGGAGGGGGCAACACTGAAGCTTTCTTT. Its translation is CASSQVGGGNTEAFF.

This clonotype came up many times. The CDR3: CSARPDDGLAETQYF. CDR3 DNA sequence: TGCAGTGCTAGGCCGGATGATGGACTAGCAGAGACCCAGTACTTC. The rearrangement links TRBV20-1 to TRBJ2-5, with 8 bases identical to TRBD2. Germline loops: CDR1 DFQATT, CDR2 SNEGSKA (reference sequence). With 3 bases clipped from V and 4 bases from J, the junction kept 10 bases outside the gene matches. The CDR3 runs to 15 residues.

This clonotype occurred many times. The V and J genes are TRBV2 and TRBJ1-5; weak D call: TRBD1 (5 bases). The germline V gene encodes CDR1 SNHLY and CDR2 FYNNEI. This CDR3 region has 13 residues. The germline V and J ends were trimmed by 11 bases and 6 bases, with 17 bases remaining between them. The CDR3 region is CAGSGTDCQPQHF. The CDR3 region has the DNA TGTGCCGGCTCCGGGACGGATTGTCAGCCCCAGCATTTT.

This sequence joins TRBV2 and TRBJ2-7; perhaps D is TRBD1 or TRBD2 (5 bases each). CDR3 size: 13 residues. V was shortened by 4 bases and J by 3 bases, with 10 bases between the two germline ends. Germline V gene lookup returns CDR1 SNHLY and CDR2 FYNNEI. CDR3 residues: CASSVGTYYEQYF. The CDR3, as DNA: TGTGCCAGCAGTGTTGGGACCTACTACGAGCAGTACTTC.

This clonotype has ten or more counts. The CDR3 DNA reads as TGTGCCAGCTCCGGAGGAATGAACACTGAAGCTTTCTTT. This translates into CASSGGMNTEAFF. The chain couples TRBV11-3 to TRBJ1-1; D gene uncertain. This CDR3 comprises 13 residues. The germline V gene encodes CDR1 SGHNT and CDR2 YENEEA. The V end was cut by 8 bases, the J end by 0 bases, with 10 bases between.

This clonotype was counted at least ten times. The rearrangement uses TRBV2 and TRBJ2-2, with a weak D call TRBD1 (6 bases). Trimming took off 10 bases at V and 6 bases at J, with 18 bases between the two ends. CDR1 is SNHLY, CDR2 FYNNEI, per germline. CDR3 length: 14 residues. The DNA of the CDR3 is TGTGCCACTTCTCAGGGGTTGGAGGCCGGGGAGCTGTTTTTT. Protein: CATSQGLEAGELFF.

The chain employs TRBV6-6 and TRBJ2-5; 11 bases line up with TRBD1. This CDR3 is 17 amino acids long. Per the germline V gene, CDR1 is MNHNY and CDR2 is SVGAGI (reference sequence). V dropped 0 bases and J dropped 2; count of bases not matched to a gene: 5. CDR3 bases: TGTGCCAGCAGTTACTCGATATGGGACAGGGGGCAAGAGACCCAGTACTTC. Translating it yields CASSYSIWDRGQETQYF.

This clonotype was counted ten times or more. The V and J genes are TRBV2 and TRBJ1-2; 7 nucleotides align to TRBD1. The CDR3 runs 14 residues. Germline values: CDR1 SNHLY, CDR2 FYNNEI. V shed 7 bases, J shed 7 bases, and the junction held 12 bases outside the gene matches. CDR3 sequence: CASKDRPWSSGYTF. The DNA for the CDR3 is TGTGCCAGCAAGGACAGGCCATGGTCATCTGGCTACACCTTC.

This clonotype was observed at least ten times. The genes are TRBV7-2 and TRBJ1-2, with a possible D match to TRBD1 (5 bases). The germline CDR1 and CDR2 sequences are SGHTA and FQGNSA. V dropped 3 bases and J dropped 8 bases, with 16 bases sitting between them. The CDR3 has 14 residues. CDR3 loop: CASSFPRGAEGYTF. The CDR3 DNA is TGTGCCAGCAGCTTCCCAAGGGGAGCCGAGGGCTACACCTTC.

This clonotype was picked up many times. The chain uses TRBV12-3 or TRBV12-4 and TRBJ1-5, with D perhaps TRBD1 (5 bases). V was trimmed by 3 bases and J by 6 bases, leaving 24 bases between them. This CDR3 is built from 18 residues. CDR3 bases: TGTGCCAGCAGTTTTTCAAGTGGGGCCAGCCTGAATCGTCAGCCCCAGCATTTT. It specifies CASSFSSGASLNRQPQHF.

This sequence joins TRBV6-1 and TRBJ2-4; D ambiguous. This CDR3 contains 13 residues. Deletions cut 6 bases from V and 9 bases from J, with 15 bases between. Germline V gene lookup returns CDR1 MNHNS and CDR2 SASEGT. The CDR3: CASSGWAVGIQYF. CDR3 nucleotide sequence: TGTGCCAGCAGCGGTTGGGCCGTAGGCATTCAGTACTTC.

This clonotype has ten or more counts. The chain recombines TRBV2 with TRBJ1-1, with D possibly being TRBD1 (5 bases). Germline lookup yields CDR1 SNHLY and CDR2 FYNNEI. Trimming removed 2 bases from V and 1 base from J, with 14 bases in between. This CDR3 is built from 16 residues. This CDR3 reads CASSERGGAANTEAFF. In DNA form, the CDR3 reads TGTGCCAGCAGTGAAAGAGGTGGGGCCGCGAACACTGAAGCTTTCTTT.

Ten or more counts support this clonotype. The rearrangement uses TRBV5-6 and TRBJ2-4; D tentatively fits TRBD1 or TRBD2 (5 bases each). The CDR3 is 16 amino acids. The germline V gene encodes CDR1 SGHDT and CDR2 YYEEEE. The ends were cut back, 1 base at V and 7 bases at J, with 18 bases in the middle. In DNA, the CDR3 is TGTGCCAGCAGCTTGTGGGACCTGCTAGACGGGAACATTCAGTACTTC. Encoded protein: CASSLWDLLDGNIQYF.

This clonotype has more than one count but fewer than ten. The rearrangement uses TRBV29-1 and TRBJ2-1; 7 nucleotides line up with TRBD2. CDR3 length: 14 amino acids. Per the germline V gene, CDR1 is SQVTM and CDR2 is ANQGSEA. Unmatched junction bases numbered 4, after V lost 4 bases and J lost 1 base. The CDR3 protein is CSVAVAGSYNEQFF. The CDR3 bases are TGCAGCGTTGCGGTAGCGGGTTCCTACAATGAGCAGTTCTTC.

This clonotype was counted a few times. DNA for the CDR3: TGTGCCAGCAGCTTCGGGACCTTCCCGAATGAGCAGTTCTTC. Amino acid sequence: CASSFGTFPNEQFF. This rearrangement joins TRBV7-3 to TRBJ2-1; D may be TRBD1 or TRBD2 (5 bases each). The germline V gene encodes CDR1 SGHTA and CDR2 FQGTGA. The CDR3 has 14 amino acids. V was cut by 3 bases and J by 7 bases, with 13 bases left in between.

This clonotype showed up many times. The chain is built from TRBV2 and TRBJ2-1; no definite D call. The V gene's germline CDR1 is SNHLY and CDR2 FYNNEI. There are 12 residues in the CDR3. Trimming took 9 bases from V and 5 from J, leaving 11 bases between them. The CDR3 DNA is TGTGCCAGAGGAGACCCGCACAATGAGCAGTTCTTC. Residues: CARGDPHNEQFF. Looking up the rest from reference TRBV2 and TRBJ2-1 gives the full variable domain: EPEVTQTPSHQVTQMGQEVILRCVPISNHLYFYWYRQILGQKVEFLVSFYNNEISEKSEIFDDQFSVERPDGSNFTLKIRSTKLEDSAMYFCARGDPHNEQFFGPGTRLTVL.

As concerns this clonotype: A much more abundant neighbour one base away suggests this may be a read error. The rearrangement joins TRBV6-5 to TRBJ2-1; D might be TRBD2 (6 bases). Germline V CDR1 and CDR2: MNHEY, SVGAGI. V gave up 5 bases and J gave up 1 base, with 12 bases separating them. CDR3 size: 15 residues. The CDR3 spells CASSHRDLSYNEQFF. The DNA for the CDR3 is TGTGCCAGCAGTCACCGGGACTTATCCTACAATGAGCAGTTCTTC.

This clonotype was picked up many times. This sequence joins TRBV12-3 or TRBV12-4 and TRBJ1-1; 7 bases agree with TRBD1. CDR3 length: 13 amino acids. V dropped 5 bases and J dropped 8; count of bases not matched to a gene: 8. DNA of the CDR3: TGTGCCAGCAGTCACGACAGGGAGTCGGAAGCTTTCTTT. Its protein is CASSHDRESEAFF.

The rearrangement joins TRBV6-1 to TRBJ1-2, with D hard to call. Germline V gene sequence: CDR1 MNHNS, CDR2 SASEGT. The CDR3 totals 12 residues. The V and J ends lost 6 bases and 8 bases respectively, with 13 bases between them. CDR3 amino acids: CASRNYPGGYTF. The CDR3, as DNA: TGTGCCAGCAGAAATTATCCCGGCGGCTACACCTTC.

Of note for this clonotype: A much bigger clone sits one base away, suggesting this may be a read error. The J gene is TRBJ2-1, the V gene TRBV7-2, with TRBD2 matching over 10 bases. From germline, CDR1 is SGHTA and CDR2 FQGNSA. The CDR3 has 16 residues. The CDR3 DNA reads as TGTGCCGGCAGCTTACCCCCTAGCGGGAGCAACAATGAGCAGTTCTTC. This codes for CAGSLPPSGSNNEQFF. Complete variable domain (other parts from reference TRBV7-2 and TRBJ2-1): GAGVSQSPSNKVTEKGKDVELRCDPISGHTALYWYRQSLGQGLEFLIYFQGNSAPDKSGLPSDRFSAERTGGSVSTLTIQRTQQEDSAVYLCAGSLPPSGSNNEQFFGPGTRLTVL.